This T cell receptor beta chain is drawn from a study of T cell repertoires in cytomegalovirus infection. Germline CDR1 and CDR2: MDHEN and SYDVKM. Losses at the gene ends were 3 bases for V and 6 bases for J; bases not matched to a gene: 8. This CDR3 has 15 amino acids. Each CDR3 protein gets one entry after TCRdb re-called the reads with MiXCR. The profile covers 650,000 to 850,000 distinct CDR3 sequences, with just under 30% appearing a single time and less than 15% taken by the ten largest. In regard to this clonotype: The antigen is unknown.

The TCR sequence derives from a human donor in good health (CMV status not recorded). Some clones in this sample may be carry-over from other donors' samples. Sequenced material: cultured CD8+ T cells from PBMCs, taken from culture after CMV antigen stimulation. This rearrangement joins TRBV28 to TRBJ1-5; 7 nucleotides match TRBD1. For the CDR3, the DNA is TGTGCCAGCAGTTTTAGGACAGGCTCAAGTCAGCCCCAGCATTTT. It specifies CASSFRTGSSQPQHF.